This record looks at one T cell receptor (beta chain) sequence and its context. Here immunoSEQ multiplex PCR was the method, and the copy in TCRdb shows in-frame clones only, minus some. The table lists under 300,000 clones, approximately 89% of them singletons. Germline assignment: CDR1 ENHRY and CDR2 SYGVKD. CDR3 size: 13 residues. V was pared by 8 bases and J by 6 bases, with 13 bases between. This record comes from a study of blood T cell repertoires in COVID-19. The chain joins TRBV10-3 to TRBJ1-4; D unresolved. This TCR was sampled from a woman between 40 and 55 years old with acute COVID-19. Sequencing was done on a sample of PBMCs or T cells enriched from blood (not recorded which). CDR3 coding DNA: TGTGCCATCGCCCGGGGTGGGGATGAAAAACTGTTTTTT. Its translation: CAIARGGDEKLFF.